The present T cell receptor (beta chain) was sequenced within a study of blood T cell repertoires in COVID-19. Looking at the study overall: T cells, B-cell-depleted T cells, or PBMCs supplied cDNA or gDNA.

Authors' analysis steps: Estimation of nucleated cell counts relied on the amplification of reference gene primers. Sequenced by immunoSEQ multiplex PCR; TCRdb stores in-frame clones only, minus some. V, J and clone size were drawn from that table, and D and trimming were deduced from the DNA. Seen here are over 50,000 clones, more than 90% observed once, and the top ten hold roughly 6%. This CDR3 comprises 14 residues. From germline, CDR1 is MNHEY and CDR2 SVGAGI. The V gene lost 8 bases and the J gene lost 2 bases, with 15 bases spanning the gap. This clone showed up just once. The sample comprised peripheral blood. J is TRBJ1-1 and V is TRBV6-5; maybe TRBD1 (5 bases). This receptor was taken from a man aged 45 to 65 with active COVID-19. The CDR3 sequence is CASLSLGTNTEAFF. The CDR3 DNA is TGTGCCAGCCTAAGCCTGGGGACTAACACTGAAGCTTTCTTT.